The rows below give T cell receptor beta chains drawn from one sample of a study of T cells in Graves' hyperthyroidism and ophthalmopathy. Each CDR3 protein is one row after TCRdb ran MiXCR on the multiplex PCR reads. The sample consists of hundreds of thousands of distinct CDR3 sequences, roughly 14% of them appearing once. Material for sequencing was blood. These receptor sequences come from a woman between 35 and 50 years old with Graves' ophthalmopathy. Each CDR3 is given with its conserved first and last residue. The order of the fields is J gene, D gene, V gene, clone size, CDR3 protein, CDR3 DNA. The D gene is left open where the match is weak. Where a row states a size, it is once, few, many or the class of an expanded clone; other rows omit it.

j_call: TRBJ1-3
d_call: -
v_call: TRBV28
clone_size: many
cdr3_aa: CASSSWAQDFSGNTIYF
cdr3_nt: TGTGCCAGCAGTTCCTGGGCACAGGATTTCTCTGGAAACACCATATATTTT

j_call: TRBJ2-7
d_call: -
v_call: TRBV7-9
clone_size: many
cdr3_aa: CASSRGGDYEQYF
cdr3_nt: TGTGCCAGCAGCCGAGGCGGGGATTACGAGCAGTACTTC

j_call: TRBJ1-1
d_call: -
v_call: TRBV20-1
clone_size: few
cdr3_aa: CSARDIENTEAFF
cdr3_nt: TGCAGTGCTAGAGACATCGAGAACACTGAAGCTTTCTTT

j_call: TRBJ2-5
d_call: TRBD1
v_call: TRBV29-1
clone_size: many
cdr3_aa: CSVDRGLQETQYF
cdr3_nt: TGCAGCGTCGACAGGGGACTCCAAGAGACCCAGTACTTC

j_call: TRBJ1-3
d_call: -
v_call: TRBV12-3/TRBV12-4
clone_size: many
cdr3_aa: CASSSRGGSGNTIYF
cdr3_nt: TGTGCCAGCAGTTCGCGAGGAGGGTCAGGAAACACCATATATTTT

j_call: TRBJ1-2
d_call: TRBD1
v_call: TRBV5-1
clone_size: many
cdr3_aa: CASSYTGTATYGYTF
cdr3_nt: TGCGCCAGCAGTTATACCGGGACAGCAACCTATGGCTACACCTTC

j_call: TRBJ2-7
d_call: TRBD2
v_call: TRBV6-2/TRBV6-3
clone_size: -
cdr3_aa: CASSPPVGGSYEQYF
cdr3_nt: TGTGCCAGCAGTCCCCCCGTTGGCGGGAGCTACGAGCAGTACTTC

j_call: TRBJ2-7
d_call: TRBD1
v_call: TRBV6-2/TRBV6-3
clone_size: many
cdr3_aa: CASRRQGSSYEQYF
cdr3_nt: TGTGCCAGCAGAAGACAGGGTAGCTCCTACGAGCAGTACTTC

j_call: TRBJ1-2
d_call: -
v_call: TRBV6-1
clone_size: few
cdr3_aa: CASGTVDYGYTF
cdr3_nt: TGTGCCAGCGGGACCGTGGACTATGGCTACACCTTC

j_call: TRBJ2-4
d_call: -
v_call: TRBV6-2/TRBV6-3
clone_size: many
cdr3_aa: CASSFRAGAKNIQYF
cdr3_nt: TGTGCCAGCAGTTTTCGAGCGGGAGCCAAAAACATTCAGTACTTC

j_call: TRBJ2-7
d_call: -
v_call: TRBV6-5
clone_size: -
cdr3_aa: CARSSRTVYEQYF
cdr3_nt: TGTGCCAGAAGCTCTCGGACAGTCTACGAGCAGTACTTC

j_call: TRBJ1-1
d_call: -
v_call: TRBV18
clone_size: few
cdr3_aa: CASSPADAGNTEAFF
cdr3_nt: TGTGCCAGCTCACCCGCGGACGCGGGGAACACTGAAGCTTTCTTT

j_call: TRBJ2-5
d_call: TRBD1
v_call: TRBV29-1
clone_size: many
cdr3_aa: CSVAGTGQETQYF
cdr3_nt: TGCAGCGTTGCAGGGACAGGGCAAGAGACCCAGTACTTC

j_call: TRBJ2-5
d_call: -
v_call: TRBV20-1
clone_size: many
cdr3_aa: CSARGGRGGGQYF
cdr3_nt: TGCAGTGCTAGAGGCGGCAGGGGGGGTGGCCAGTACTTC

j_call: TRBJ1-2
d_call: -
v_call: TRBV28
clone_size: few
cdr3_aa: CASSPYLVLDYGYTF
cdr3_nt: TGTGCCAGCAGCCCCTACCTGGTCTTGGACTATGGCTACACCTTC

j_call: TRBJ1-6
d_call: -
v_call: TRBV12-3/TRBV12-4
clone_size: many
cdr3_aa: CASSLGYPQRNSPLHF
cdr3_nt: TGTGCCAGCAGTTTAGGGTACCCTCAAAGGAATTCACCCCTCCACTTT

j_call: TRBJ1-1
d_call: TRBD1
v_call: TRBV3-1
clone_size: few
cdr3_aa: CASSQVARRTGGINTEAFF
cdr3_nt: TGTGCCAGCAGCCAAGTTGCGAGACGGACAGGGGGGATTAACACTGAAGCTTTCTTT

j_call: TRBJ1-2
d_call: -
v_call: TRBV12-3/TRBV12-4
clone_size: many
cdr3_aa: CASSLRLLESYTF
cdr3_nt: TGTGCCAGCAGTTTAAGGTTGTTGGAGAGCTACACCTTC

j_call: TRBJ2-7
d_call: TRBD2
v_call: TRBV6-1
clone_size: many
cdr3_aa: CASRGLAGTTYEQYF
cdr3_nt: TGTGCCAGCAGGGGACTAGCGGGAACTACCTACGAGCAGTACTTC

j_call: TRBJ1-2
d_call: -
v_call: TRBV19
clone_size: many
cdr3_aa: CASGRVPRGYGYTF
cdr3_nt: TGTGCCAGTGGACGGGTGCCGCGGGGCTATGGCTACACCTTC

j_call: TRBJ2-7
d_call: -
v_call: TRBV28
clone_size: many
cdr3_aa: CASSSAGAQLLDEQYF
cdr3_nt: TGTGCCAGCAGTTCCGCCGGGGCGCAACTCCTCGACGAGCAGTACTTC

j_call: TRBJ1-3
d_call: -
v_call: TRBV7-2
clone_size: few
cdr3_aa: CASSPGPPIGNTIYF
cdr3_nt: TGTGCCAGCAGCCCGGGACCTCCCATTGGAAACACCATATATTTT

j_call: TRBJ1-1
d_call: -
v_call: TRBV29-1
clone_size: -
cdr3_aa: CSVVETTEAFF
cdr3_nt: TGCAGCGTAGTTGAGACCACTGAAGCTTTCTTT

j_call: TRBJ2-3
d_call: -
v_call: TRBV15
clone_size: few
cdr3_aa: CATRTKAGDTQYF
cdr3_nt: TGTGCCACCAGAACGAAGGCGGGGGATACGCAGTATTTT

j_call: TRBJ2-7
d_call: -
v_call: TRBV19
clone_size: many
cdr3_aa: CASSPPGERSEQYF
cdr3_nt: TGTGCCAGTAGCCCGCCCGGGGAGCGTAGCGAGCAGTACTTC

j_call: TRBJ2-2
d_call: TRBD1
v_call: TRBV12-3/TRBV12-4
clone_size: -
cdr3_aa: CASSFGTGAGELFF
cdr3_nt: TGTGCCAGCAGTTTTGGGACAGGGGCCGGGGAGCTGTTTTTT

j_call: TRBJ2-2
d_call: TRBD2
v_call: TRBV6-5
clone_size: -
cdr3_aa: CASSYTGLAGPTGELFF
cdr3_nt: TGTGCCAGCAGTTACACGGGACTAGCGGGACCAACCGGGGAGCTGTTTTTT

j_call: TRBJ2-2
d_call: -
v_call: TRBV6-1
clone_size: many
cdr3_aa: CASSEALESGELFF
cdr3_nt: TGTGCCAGCAGTGAAGCACTGGAATCCGGGGAGCTGTTTTTT

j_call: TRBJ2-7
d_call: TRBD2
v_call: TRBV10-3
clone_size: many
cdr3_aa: CAIRTSAGEQYF
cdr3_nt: TGTGCCATCAGGACTAGCGCGGGCGAGCAGTACTTC

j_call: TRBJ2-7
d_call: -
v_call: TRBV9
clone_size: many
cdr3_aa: CASSVDQIGPYEQYF
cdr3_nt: TGTGCCAGCAGCGTAGACCAGATAGGGCCCTACGAGCAGTACTTC

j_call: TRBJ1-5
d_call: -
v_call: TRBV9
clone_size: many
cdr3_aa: CASSADGYSNQPQHF
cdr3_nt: TGTGCCAGCAGCGCAGACGGATATAGCAATCAGCCCCAGCATTTT

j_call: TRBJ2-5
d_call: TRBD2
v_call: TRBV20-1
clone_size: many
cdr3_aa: CSARGLAGVETQYF
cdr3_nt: TGCAGTGCTAGGGGACTAGCGGGTGTAGAGACCCAGTACTTC